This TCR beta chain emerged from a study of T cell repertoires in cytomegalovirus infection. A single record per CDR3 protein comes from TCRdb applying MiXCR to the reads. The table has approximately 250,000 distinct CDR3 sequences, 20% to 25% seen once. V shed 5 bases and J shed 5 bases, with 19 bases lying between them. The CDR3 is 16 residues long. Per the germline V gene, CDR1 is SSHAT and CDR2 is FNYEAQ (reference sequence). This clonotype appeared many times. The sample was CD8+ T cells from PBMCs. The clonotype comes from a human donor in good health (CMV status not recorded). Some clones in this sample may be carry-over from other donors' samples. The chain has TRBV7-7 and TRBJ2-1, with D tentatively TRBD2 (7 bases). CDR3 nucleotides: TGTGCCAGCAGCCCGTCGTTGGCGGGGGCCAACAATGAGCAGTTCTTC. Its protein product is CASSPSLAGANNEQFF.